Detailed here is one T cell receptor beta chain. Losses at the gene ends were 0 bases for V and 0 bases for J; bases not matched to a gene: 7. The CDR3 is 18 residues long. From germline, CDR1 is MGHRA and CDR2 YSYEKL. The data are from a study of OX40 agonist ivuxolimab in advanced cancers. Libraries were prepared by immunoSEQ multiplex PCR; TCRdb keeps only in-frame clonotypes and omits some of them. In the table there are 70,000 to 95,000 clones, roughly 90% of which are singletons. The rearrangement joins TRBV4-1 to TRBJ2-7; 11 nucleotides line up with TRBD2. This receptor was identified in an adult with an advanced solid tumor such as melanoma, head and neck, liver or kidney cancer. Sequencing was performed on CD4+ or CD8+ T cells sorted from blood, taken in a trial of the OX40 agonist ivuxolimab. The CDR3 DNA is TGCGCCAGCAGCCAAGAGGGGACTAGCGGAAAAAGCTCCTACGAGCAGTACTTC. Protein: CASSQEGTSGKSSYEQYF.